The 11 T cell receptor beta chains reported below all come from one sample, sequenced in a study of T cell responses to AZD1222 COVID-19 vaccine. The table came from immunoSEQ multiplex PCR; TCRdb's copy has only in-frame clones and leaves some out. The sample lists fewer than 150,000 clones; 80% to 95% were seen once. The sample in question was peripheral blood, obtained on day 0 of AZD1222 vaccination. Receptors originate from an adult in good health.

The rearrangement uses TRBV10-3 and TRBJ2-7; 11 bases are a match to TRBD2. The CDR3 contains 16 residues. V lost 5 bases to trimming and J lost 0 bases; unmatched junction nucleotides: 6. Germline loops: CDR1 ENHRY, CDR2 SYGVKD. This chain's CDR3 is CAISSAGTSGSYEQYF. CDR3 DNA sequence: TGTGCCATCAGTTCAGCCGGGACTAGCGGCTCCTACGAGCAGTACTTC.

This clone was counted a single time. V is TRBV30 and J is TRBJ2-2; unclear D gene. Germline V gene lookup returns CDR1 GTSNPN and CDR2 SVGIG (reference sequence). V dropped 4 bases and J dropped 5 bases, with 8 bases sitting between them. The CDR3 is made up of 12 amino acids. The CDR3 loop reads CAWNSYTGELFF. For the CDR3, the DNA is TGTGCCTGGAATTCGTATACCGGGGAGCTGTTTTTT.

The CDR3 spells CASSHDRGEAFF. CDR3 DNA sequence: TGTGCCAGCAGCCATGACCGGGGCGAAGCTTTCTTT. The chain employs TRBV3-1 (or the pseudogene TRBV3-2) and TRBJ1-1; tentative D call: TRBD1 (5 bases). Germline values: CDR1 LGHDT, CDR2 YNNKEL (reference sequence). V lost 3 bases and J lost 8, with 10 bases in between. The CDR3 is 12 residues long.

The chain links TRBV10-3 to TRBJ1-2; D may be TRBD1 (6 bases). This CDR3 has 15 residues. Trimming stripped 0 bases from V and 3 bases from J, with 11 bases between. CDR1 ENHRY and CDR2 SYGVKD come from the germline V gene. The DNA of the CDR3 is TGTGCCATCAGTGAGTCATCGGGGGGCGACTATGGCTACACCTTC. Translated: CAISESSGGDYGYTF.

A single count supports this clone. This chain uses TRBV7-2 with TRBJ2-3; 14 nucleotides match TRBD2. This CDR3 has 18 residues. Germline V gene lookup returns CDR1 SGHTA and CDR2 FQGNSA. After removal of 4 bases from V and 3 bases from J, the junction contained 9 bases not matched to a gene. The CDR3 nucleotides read TGTGCCAGCAGCTCCGGGACTAGCGGGAGAGTAGGGACAGATACGCAGTATTTT. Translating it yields CASSSGTSGRVGTDTQYF.

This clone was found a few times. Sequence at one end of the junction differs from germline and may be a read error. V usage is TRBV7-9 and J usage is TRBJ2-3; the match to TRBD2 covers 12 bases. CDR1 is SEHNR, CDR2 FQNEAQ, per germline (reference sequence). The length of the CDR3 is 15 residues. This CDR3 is CASSLAGGPTDTQYF. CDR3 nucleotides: TGTGCCAGCAGCCTAGCGGGAGGGCCGACAGATACGCAGTATTTT.

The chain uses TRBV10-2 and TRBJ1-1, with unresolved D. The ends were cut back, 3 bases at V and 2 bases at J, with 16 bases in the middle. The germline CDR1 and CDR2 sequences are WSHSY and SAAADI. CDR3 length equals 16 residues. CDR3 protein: CASSDHIRLKNTEAFF. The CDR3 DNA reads TGCGCCAGCAGTGACCACATAAGACTGAAAAACACTGAAGCTTTCTTT.

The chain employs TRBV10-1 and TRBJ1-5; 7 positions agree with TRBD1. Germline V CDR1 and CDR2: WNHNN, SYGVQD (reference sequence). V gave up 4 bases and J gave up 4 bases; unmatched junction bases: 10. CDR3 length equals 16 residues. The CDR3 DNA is TGCGCCAGCAGTGCCCTCGACAGGGAAGATAATCAGCCCCAGCATTTT. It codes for CASSALDREDNQPQHF.

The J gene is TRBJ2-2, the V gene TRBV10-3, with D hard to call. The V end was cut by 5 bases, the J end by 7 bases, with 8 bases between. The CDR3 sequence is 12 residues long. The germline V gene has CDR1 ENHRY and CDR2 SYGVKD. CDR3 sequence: CAISHGNGELFF. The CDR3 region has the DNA TGTGCCATCAGTCACGGAAACGGGGAGCTGTTTTTT.

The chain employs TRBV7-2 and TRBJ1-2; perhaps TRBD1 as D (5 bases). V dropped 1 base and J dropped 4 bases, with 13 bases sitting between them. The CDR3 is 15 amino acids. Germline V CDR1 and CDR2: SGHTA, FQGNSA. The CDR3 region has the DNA TGTGCCAGCAGCTTAGATAGGGGTCCCTTCTATGGCTACACCTTC. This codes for CASSLDRGPFYGYTF.

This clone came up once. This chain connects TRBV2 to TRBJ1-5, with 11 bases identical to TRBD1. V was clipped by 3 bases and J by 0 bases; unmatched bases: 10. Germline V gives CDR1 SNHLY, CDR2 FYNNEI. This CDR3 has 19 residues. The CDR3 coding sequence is TGTGCCAGCAGTGAGTTGGGACAGGGGGTGGTTGGTAGCAATCAGCCCCAGCATTTT. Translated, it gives CASSELGQGVVGSNQPQHF.